Given below is one T cell receptor beta chain in context. Its antigen is undetermined. The CDR3 loop spans 14 amino acids. Germline values: CDR1 LNHDA, CDR2 SQIVND (reference sequence). V dropped 3 bases and J dropped 4; count of bases not matched to a gene: 3. Several immunoSEQ plates received, in even portions, the genomic DNA of each subset. Sequencing used immunoSEQ multiplex PCR; TCRdb keeps in-frame clones, though not all of them. The sample lists 400,000 to 600,000 clones, more than 75% seen once, with 13% in the top ten. The data are from a study of shared clonotypes between healthy human individuals. In the study overall: Donor ages ranged 18 to 49 years: a couple of women, a few men.

Study findings and constraints: The genetic and exposure-history diversity represented was limited by few donors.

The sequencing sample was made of PBMCs. The chain employs TRBV19 and TRBJ2-1; 7 positions agree with TRBD2. This clonotype was sampled from a woman between 40 and 50 years old in good health. Some clones in this sample may be carry-over from other donors' samples. CDR3 DNA sequence: TGTGCCAGTAGTATGCTAGCGGAGTACAATGAGCAGTTCTTC. Translated, it gives CASSMLAEYNEQFF.